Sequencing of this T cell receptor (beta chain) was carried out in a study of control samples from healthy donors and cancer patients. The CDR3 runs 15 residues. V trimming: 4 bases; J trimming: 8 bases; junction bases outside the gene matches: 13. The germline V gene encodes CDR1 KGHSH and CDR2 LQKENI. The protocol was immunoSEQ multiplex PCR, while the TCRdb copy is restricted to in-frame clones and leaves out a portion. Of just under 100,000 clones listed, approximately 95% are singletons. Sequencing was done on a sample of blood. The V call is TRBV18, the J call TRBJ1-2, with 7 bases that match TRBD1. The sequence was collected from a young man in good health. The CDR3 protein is CASSRTGDSSNGYTF. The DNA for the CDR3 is TGTGCCAGCTCACGGACGGGGGACAGTTCGAACGGCTACACCTTC.